The 5 T cell receptor beta chains given below trace back to one sample, sequenced in a study of regulatory T cells in long-lasting Graves disease. Time point defined: newly diagnosed GD, antithyroid drugs for less than 3 months. RNA isolated from PBMCs was used to make the TCR library. In building TCR beta libraries, iRepertoire HTBI primers were used together with Arm-PCR of CDR3 regions. TCRdb called the multiplex PCR reads again in MiXCR, with one record for every CDR3 protein. Of about 320,000 distinct CDR3 sequences listed, roughly 18% are singletons. Sequenced here: peripheral blood mononuclear cells (PBMCs), sampled at new diagnosis, from a patient treated with antithyroid drugs. All receptors derive from a female donor with Graves disease.

This clonotype appeared many times. This chain uses TRBV6-1 with TRBJ1-1; D is undetermined. V lost 7 bases, J lost 4 bases, and 13 bases lay in between. The CDR3 runs to 13 residues. Looked up from germline, CDR1 is MNHNS and CDR2 is SASEGT. CDR3 sequence (DNA): TGTGCCAGCAACGTGAAAGAGGGCACTGAAGCTTTCTTT. This encodes CASNVKEGTEAFF.

The rearrangement joins TRBV20-1 to TRBJ2-1; 10 nucleotides align to TRBD2. V lost 0 bases and J lost 9; bases outside the gene matches: 11. This CDR3 spans 16 amino acids. Germline CDR1 reads DFQATT; CDR2 reads SNEGSKA (reference sequence). As DNA, the CDR3 is TGCAGTGCTAGAGACTCAGGACTAGCGGAAAGGGGTGAGCAGTTCTTC. Residues: CSARDSGLAERGEQFF.

This clonotype was seen ten or more times. The germline gene is not matched at one end of the junction; a read error may be the cause. The chain is built from TRBV6-1 and TRBJ2-7; TRBD1 matches 8 bases. The germline gives CDR1 MNHNS, CDR2 SASEGT. CDR3 length: 11 residues. This CDR3 is CASSEQGAPNF. The CDR3 DNA sequence: TGTGCCAGCAGTGAACAGGGGGCGCCGAATTTC.

V usage is TRBV5-1 and J usage is TRBJ2-2; D may be TRBD2 (6 bases). V shed 4 bases and J shed 3 bases, with 10 bases lying between them. Germline values: CDR1 SGHRS, CDR2 YFSETQ. This CDR3 has 14 amino acids. CDR3 nucleotides: TGCGCCAGCAGCATGGGACTCTACACCGGGGAGCTGTTTTTT. Its protein product is CASSMGLYTGELFF. The full variable domain, completed using reference TRBV5-1 and TRBJ2-2, is KAGVTQTPRYLIKTRGQQVTLSCSPISGHRSVSWYQQTPGQGLQFLFEYFSETQRNKGNFPGRFSGRQFSNSRSEMNVSTLELGDSALYLCASSMGLYTGELFFGEGSRLTVL.

This clonotype was detected many times. The rearrangement joins TRBV27 to TRBJ2-3; perhaps TRBD1 as D (7 bases). This CDR3 is 15 amino acids long. Deletions cut 6 bases from V and 0 bases from J, with 13 bases between. Germline V gene data show CDR1 as MNHEY and CDR2 as SMNVEV (reference sequence). CDR3 residues: CASRPRGASTDTQYF. The CDR3 coding sequence is TGTGCCAGCAGACCCAGGGGGGCTAGCACAGATACGCAGTATTTT.